This T cell receptor (beta chain) was captured in a study of shared clonotypes between healthy human individuals. The study, taken as a whole, reports: When naive CD4 clonotypes were compared across a few donors, approximately 5% were shared. In general, naive subsets displayed greater estimated richness than memory subsets did.

The CDR3 spans 10 residues. Germline CDR1 reads MDHEN; CDR2 reads SYDVKM. With 6 bases removed from V and 6 bases from J, the gap between germline ends came to 5 bases. CD45RA+ naive and CD45RA-negative memory subsets were separated from CD4+ cells. Notes on this clone: Its antigen remains unknown.

Some clones are missing from TCRdb's copy, which holds only in-frame ones; the method was immunoSEQ multiplex PCR. The sample yields over a million clones, around 82% seen once. This sequence originates from a man between 18 and 35 years old in good health. Some clones in this sample may be carry-over from other donors' samples. Material: memory CD4+ T cells from PBMCs. Subset of the sample: CD45RA-negative fraction. The chain uses TRBV28 and TRBJ1-2; D remains unclear. CDR3 bases: TGTGCCAGCAGCAGGAATGGCTACACCTTC. Its protein is CASSRNGYTF.